Following are 25 T cell receptor beta chains from one sample sequenced in a study of blood T cells in healthy people across ages. A sample-barcoded 5' primer and a J-beta primer mix were used in a second PCR of about 7 to 11 cycles. TCRdb reprocessed the 5' RACE reads with MiXCR, giving one entry per CDR3 protein. The sample carries over 1,500,000 distinct CDR3 sequences, about two fifths recorded once. Material: blood. The receptors shown here come from a human donor in good health.

The table lists this clonotype with many counts. The germline gene is not matched at one end of the junction; a read error may be the cause. This chain connects TRBV7-2 to TRBJ2-3, with TRBD2 as a possible D gene (5 bases). The CDR3 is 14 amino acids. Per the germline V gene, CDR1 is SGHTA and CDR2 is FQGNSA. DNA for the CDR3: TGCGCCAGCAGCTTGGGAGTAGGCACAGATACGCAGTATTTT. It is translated as CASSLGVGTDTQYF.

This chain joins TRBV6-6 and TRBJ2-7; possibly TRBD2 for D (6 bases). This CDR3 has 15 amino acids. Per the germline V gene, CDR1 is MNHNY and CDR2 is SVGAGI (reference sequence). Trimming cost V 6 bases and J 3 bases, with 18 bases left between them. This chain's CDR3 is CASSPLGGEYYEQYF. For the CDR3, the DNA is TGTGCCAGCAGCCCCCTCGGCGGGGAATACTACGAGCAGTACTTC.

This clonotype was counted a few times. This chain links TRBV4-3 with TRBJ2-5; 7 nucleotides line up with TRBD2. V lost 1 base and J lost 5; bases outside the gene matches: 16. The CDR3 covers 18 residues. The germline V gene has CDR1 LGHNA and CDR2 YSLEER. CDR3 amino acids: CASSQVVAGHPNRETQYF. The CDR3, as DNA: TGCGCCAGCAGCCAAGTTGTAGCGGGTCATCCAAACAGGGAGACCCAGTACTTC.

V gene TRBV20-1 combines with J gene TRBJ2-3; a possible D gene is TRBD2 (7 bases). The CDR3 is 15 amino acids. Germline CDR1 DFQATT, CDR2 SNEGSKA (reference sequence). With 3 bases removed from V and 0 bases from J, the gap between germline ends came to 13 bases. In nucleotides, the CDR3 is TGCAGTGCTAGCGGGGGGCACGGTAGCACAGATACGCAGTATTTT. As protein: CSASGGHGSTDTQYF.

This clonotype was detected once. CDR3 protein: CASSVRFDGYTF. The CDR3 nucleotides read TGTGCCAGCAGTGTGAGATTTGACGGCTACACCTTC. The rearrangement links TRBV2 to TRBJ1-2; no clear D. V was shortened by 4 bases and J by 8 bases, with 11 bases between the two germline ends. CDR1 SNHLY and CDR2 FYNNEI come from the germline V gene. CDR3 size: 12 residues.

This sequence joins TRBV7-3 and TRBJ2-3; D gene unclear. With 4 bases removed from V and 8 bases from J, the gap between germline ends came to 10 bases. The CDR3 contains 12 residues. The germline V gene has CDR1 SGHTA and CDR2 FQGTGA. Written as DNA, the CDR3 is TGTGCCAGCAGCTCCTACTCCGGTACGCAGTATTTT. Translating it yields CASSSYSGTQYF.

There are a few counts of this clonotype. The rearrangement uses TRBV20-1 and TRBJ2-3, with TRBD1 as a possible D gene (6 bases). With 6 bases removed from V and 0 bases from J, the gap between germline ends came to 13 bases. CDR1 DFQATT and CDR2 SNEGSKA come from the germline V gene (reference sequence). The CDR3 extends over 14 amino acids. The CDR3 nucleotides are TGCAGTGCACGGGACACCCAAAGCACAGATACGCAGTATTTT. As protein: CSARDTQSTDTQYF.

The V call is TRBV6-2 or TRBV6-3, the J call TRBJ2-7; D not certain. The ends were cut back, 1 base at V and 0 bases at J, with 7 bases in the middle. Germline lookup yields CDR1 MNHEY and CDR2 SVGEGT. This CDR3 is built from 14 residues. The CDR3 DNA reads TGTGCCAGCAGTTACTTCGGATCCTCCTACGAGCAGTACTTC. It yields the protein CASSYFGSSYEQYF.

Only a few counts were recorded for this clonotype. V gene TRBV11-2 combines with J gene TRBJ1-6; a possible D gene is TRBD1 (6 bases). The V end lost 0 bases, the J end lost 7 bases, and 16 bases lay between the germline ends. Germline loops: CDR1 SGHAT, CDR2 FQNNGV. This CDR3 spans 17 amino acids. The CDR3 nucleotides are TGTGCCAGCAGCTTAGATCGGGGGACAATTTTAAATTCACCCCTCCACTTT. Protein: CASSLDRGTILNSPLHF.

The chain employs TRBV27 and TRBJ2-2; 8 bases line up with TRBD1. CDR3 length: 14 amino acids. Germline V gene sequence: CDR1 MNHEY, CDR2 SMNVEV (reference sequence). The junction had 5 bases not matched to a gene; V was cut back by 8 bases and J by 3 bases. The CDR3 DNA sequence: TGTGCCAGCCGGGGACAGGTCGACACCGGGGAGCTGTTTTTT. As protein: CASRGQVDTGELFF.

The rearrangement uses TRBV5-1 and TRBJ1-2, with 9 bases fitting TRBD1. The germline CDR1 and CDR2 sequences are SGHRS and YFSETQ. Trimming cost V 4 bases and J 8 bases; bases outside gene matches: 9. The CDR3 consists of 14 residues. This CDR3 reads CASSLGQGMRGYTF. The CDR3 DNA reads TGCGCCAGCAGCCTAGGACAGGGGATGCGGGGCTACACCTTC.

This clonotype showed up just a few times. The chain is built from TRBV12-3 or TRBV12-4 and TRBJ1-5, with D maybe TRBD1 (6 bases). CDR3 length equals 14 residues. The V end lost 6 bases, the J end lost 4 bases, and 13 bases lay between the germline ends. CDR3 bases: TGTGCCAGCAGGTGGGGTCAGGGGAATCAGCCCCAGCATTTT. This encodes CASRWGQGNQPQHF.

The rearrangement uses TRBV4-3 and TRBJ2-7, with TRBD1 matching 8 bases. This CDR3 has 15 amino acids. The germline CDR1 and CDR2 sequences are LGHNA and YSLEER. The junction had 5 bases not matched to a gene; V was cut back by 0 bases and J by 4 bases. The CDR3, as DNA: TGCGCCAGCAGCCAAGAGCTAGGACAGGGTTACGAGCAGTACTTC. Translation gives CASSQELGQGYEQYF.

On this clonotype itself: The CDR3 ends on some other residue instead of the conserved phenylalanine or tryptophan, so this is likely a read error. The V and J genes are TRBV7-2 and TRBJ2-7; D not resolved. V lost 5 bases and J 5 bases, leaving 10 bases between the germline ends. Germline values: CDR1 SGHTA, CDR2 FQGNSA. This CDR3 spans 12 amino acids. Here the CDR3 DNA reads TGTGCCAGCAGCGCCGGATCCAACGAGCAGTACTCC. It encodes CASSAGSNEQYS.

This clonotype was seen a few times. V usage is TRBV4-1 and J usage is TRBJ2-1; 9 bases match TRBD2. The CDR3 spans 15 residues. Trimming at V came to 2 bases and at J to 4 bases, leaving 3 bases not matched to a gene. CDR1 and CDR2 (germline): MGHRA, YSYEKL. The CDR3 loop reads CASSQKRGDYNEQFF. The CDR3 DNA sequence: TGCGCCAGCAGCCAAAAGCGGGGGGATTACAATGAGCAGTTCTTC.

CDR3 sequence (DNA): TGTGCCAGCAGCTTAGCGGGCCCCGGGACCTACAATGAGCAGTTCTTC. Amino acids: CASSLAGPGTYNEQFF. This chain connects TRBV11-2 to TRBJ2-1, with D possibly TRBD2 on 5 matching bases. Looked up from germline, CDR1 is SGHAT and CDR2 is FQNNGV. The germline V and J ends were trimmed by 1 base and 2 bases, with 12 bases remaining between them. The CDR3 length is 16 residues.

V is TRBV4-1 and J is TRBJ2-1; 8 bases line up with TRBD2. There are 16 residues in the CDR3. Trimming at V came to 1 base and at J to 5 bases, leaving 7 bases not matched to a gene. Per germline, CDR1 MGHRA and CDR2 YSYEKL. CDR3 protein: CASSQVRLALDNEQFF. The CDR3 DNA sequence: TGCGCCAGCAGCCAAGTTAGACTAGCGCTCGACAATGAGCAGTTCTTC.

The chain is built from TRBV12-3 or TRBV12-4 and TRBJ2-1; 9 bases match TRBD1. There are 13 residues in the CDR3. V gave up 6 bases and J gave up 8 bases; unmatched junction bases: 5. The DNA of the CDR3 is TGTGCCAGCAGCCGGGACAGGGCATATGAGCAGTTCTTC. Protein product: CASSRDRAYEQFF.

This chain joins TRBV11-2 and TRBJ2-7; D is undetermined. The length of the CDR3 is 12 residues. V lost 5 bases and J 2 bases, leaving 7 bases between the germline ends. Germline V CDR1 and CDR2: SGHAT, FQNNGV. Here the CDR3 reads CASSDWAYEQYF. DNA of the CDR3: TGTGCCAGCAGCGACTGGGCCTACGAGCAGTACTTC. The full variable domain, its missing parts supplied by reference TRBV11-2 and TRBJ2-7, is EAGVAQSPRYKIIEKRQSVAFWCNPISGHATLYWYQQILGQGPKLLIQFQNNGVVDDSQLPKDRFSAERLKGVDSTLKIQPAKLEDSAVYLCASSDWAYEQYFGPGTRLTVT.

V and J are TRBV20-1 and TRBJ2-7; D assignment may be TRBD1 or TRBD2 (6 bases each). Germline loops: CDR1 DFQATT, CDR2 SNEGSKA (reference sequence). The CDR3 totals 14 residues. Trimming took off 6 bases at V and 0 bases at J, with 15 bases between the two ends. Here the CDR3 DNA reads TGCAGTGCCGAGGGGGAGGCCACCTCCTACGAGCAGTACTTC. It codes for CSAEGEATSYEQYF.

This rearrangement joins TRBV5-1 to TRBJ2-6, with D perhaps TRBD1 or TRBD2 (5 bases each). Germline values: CDR1 SGHRS, CDR2 YFSETQ. V was trimmed by 0 bases and J by 0 bases, leaving 10 bases between them. This CDR3 is built from 17 residues. CDR3 sequence (DNA): TGCGCCAGCAGCTTGGCCACAGGAGGCTCTGGGGCCAACGTCCTGACTTTC. Protein: CASSLATGGSGANVLTF.

CDR3 amino acids: CASSVDGQGASYEQYF. The CDR3 DNA follows: TGTGCCAGCAGCGTAGATGGTCAGGGGGCGTCCTACGAGCAGTACTTC. The chain employs TRBV9 and TRBJ2-7; 8 bases align to TRBD1. Germline CDR1 and CDR2: SGDLS and YYNGEE. The CDR3 has 16 amino acids. V lost 0 bases and J lost 1; bases outside the gene matches: 6.

This chain links TRBV6-5 with TRBJ1-6; TRBD1 matches at 8 bases. V gave up 4 bases and J gave up 7 bases; unmatched junction bases: 18. Germline assignment: CDR1 MNHEY and CDR2 SVGAGI. This CDR3 has 19 amino acids. CDR3 sequence: CASSSDAPRTGWANSPLHF. DNA for the CDR3: TGTGCCAGCAGTTCCGACGCCCCCAGGACAGGGTGGGCGAATTCACCCCTCCACTTT.

V usage is TRBV6-5 and J usage is TRBJ1-2, with TRBD1 matching 9 bases. The CDR3 totals 14 residues. Looked up from germline, CDR1 is MNHEY and CDR2 is SVGAGI. The J segment lost 0 bases and the V segment lost 8 bases, leaving 4 bases of the junction unmatched. The CDR3 DNA reads TGTGCCAGCGGTACAGGGGGCCCTAACTATGGCTACACCTTC. As protein: CASGTGGPNYGYTF.

The rearrangement uses TRBV9 and TRBJ2-1, with 11 bases identical to TRBD2. The V and J ends lost 4 bases and 6 bases, in that order; junction bases with no gene match: 9. This CDR3 is built from 16 residues. From germline, CDR1 is SGDLS and CDR2 YYNGEE. CDR3 sequence: CASSPRLAGTCNEQFF. As DNA, the CDR3 is TGTGCCAGCAGCCCCCGACTAGCGGGGACCTGCAATGAGCAGTTCTTC.